The rows below give T cell receptor beta chains drawn from one sample of a study of shared clonotypes between healthy human individuals. TCRdb's copy holds only in-frame clones and misses some; the assay was immunoSEQ multiplex PCR. Of about 2.2 million clones listed, just under 95% are singletons. Sample: naive CD8+ T cells from PBMCs. Source of these receptors: a man aged 18 to 30 in good health. Some clones in this sample may be carry-over from other donors' samples. CDR3s include the opening cysteine and the closing phenylalanine or tryptophan. D genes are given only for firm matches. Some rows have no size entry. The others give once, few or many, or a class for an expanded clone.

j_gene | abundance | len | v_gene | d_gene | CDR3aa | CDR3nt
TRBJ2-5 | - | 14 | TRBV28 | - | CASRLTGAGETQYF | TGTGCCAGCAGACTTACGGGGGCCGGAGAGACCCAGTACTTC
TRBJ2-2 | - | 17 | TRBV5-4 | TRBD2 | CASSYIAGTSGTGELFF | TGTGCCAGCAGCTACATTGCCGGGACTAGCGGGACCGGGGAGCTGTTTTTT
TRBJ2-7 | - | 15 | TRBV6-1 | - | CASSVFTGILYEQYF | TGTGCCAGCAGTGTATTCACCGGGATTCTCTACGAGCAGTACTTC
TRBJ1-3 | - | 16 | TRBV2 | - | CASRRAGEGSGNTIYF | TGTGCCAGCAGGAGAGCAGGGGAAGGATCTGGAAACACCATATATTTT
TRBJ1-4 | - | 14 | TRBV30 | - | CAWSQGVTNEKLFF | TGTGCCTGGAGTCAGGGTGTAACTAATGAAAAACTGTTTTTT
TRBJ2-1 | - | 15 | TRBV9 | - | CASSSSGQKYNEQFF | TGTGCCAGCAGCTCGAGCGGACAGAAGTACAATGAGCAGTTCTTC
TRBJ2-5 | - | 15 | TRBV6-5 | TRBD1 | CASSGRDRVSETQYF | TGTGCCAGCAGTGGACGGGACAGGGTATCGGAGACCCAGTACTTC
TRBJ2-7 | - | 15 | TRBV5-1 | TRBD1 | CASRPDRDNFYEQYF | TGCGCCAGCAGGCCCGACAGGGATAACTTCTACGAGCAGTACTTC
TRBJ2-3 | - | 10 | TRBV2 | - | CAGTVDTQYF | TGTGCCGGCACAGTAGATACGCAGTATTTT
TRBJ1-1 | - | 16 | TRBV15 | - | CATSRENPRKSDEAFF | TGTGCCACCAGCAGAGAGAACCCGCGCAAGTCCGATGAAGCTTTCTTT
TRBJ2-5 | - | 12 | TRBV7-6 | - | CASSHARETQYF | TGTGCCAGCAGCCACGCCAGAGAGACCCAGTACTTC
TRBJ2-3 | - | 13 | TRBV9 | - | CASSASSTDTQYF | TGTGCCAGCAGCGCCAGTAGCACAGATACGCAGTATTTT
TRBJ2-2 | - | 15 | TRBV5-1 | - | CASSLVAPNTGELFF | TGCGCCAGCAGTTTAGTGGCTCCGAACACCGGGGAGCTGTTTTTT
TRBJ2-3 | - | 16 | TRBV6-1 | TRBD2 | CASSAPSGRATDTQYF | TGTGCCAGCAGTGCCCCTAGCGGGAGGGCCACAGATACGCAGTATTTT
TRBJ1-2 | - | 17 | TRBV29-1 | TRBD1 | CSVEDQIRDRGGYGYTF | TGCAGCGTTGAAGACCAAATCCGGGACAGGGGTGGGTATGGCTACACCTTC
TRBJ2-7 | once | 15 | TRBV28 | TRBD1 | CASSSIGQEAYEQYF | TGTGCCAGCAGTTCGATAGGACAGGAGGCCTACGAGCAGTACTTC
TRBJ1-3 | - | 15 | TRBV4-1 | - | CASSQVGGSGNTIYF | TGCGCCAGCAGCCAAGTTGGGGGGTCTGGAAACACCATATATTTT
TRBJ2-7 | - | 15 | TRBV19 | TRBD2 | CASSPTSGSSYEQYF | TGTGCCAGTAGTCCTACTAGCGGGAGCTCCTACGAGCAGTACTTC
TRBJ2-2 | - | 16 | TRBV9 | TRBD2 | CASSVAGLEYTGELFF | TGTGCCAGCAGCGTAGCGGGACTAGAATACACCGGGGAGCTGTTTTTT
TRBJ2-7 | - | 15 | TRBV5-5 | - | CASSLGRLDGYEQYF | TGTGCCAGCAGCTTGGGGCGCCTTGACGGCTACGAGCAGTACTTC
TRBJ2-7 | once | 14 | TRBV30 | TRBD1 | CAWGPRQGNYEQYF | TGTGCCTGGGGACCGAGACAGGGGAATTACGAGCAGTACTTC
TRBJ2-7 | once | 17 | TRBV4-1 | - | CASSQDGTAGRGREQYF | TGCGCCAGCAGCCAAGACGGAACGGCCGGCCGAGGTAGGGAGCAGTACTTC
TRBJ2-5 | - | 15 | TRBV15 | - | CATSRDGAFSETQYF | TGTGCCACCAGCAGAGATGGGGCCTTTTCTGAGACCCAGTACTTC
TRBJ2-5 | - | 15 | TRBV5-6 | TRBD2 | CASSLRLAVEETQYF | TGTGCCAGCAGCTTGAGGCTAGCGGTCGAAGAGACCCAGTACTTC
TRBJ1-2 | - | 13 | TRBV6-6 | - | CASSRFPSGGYTF | TGTGCCAGCAGTCGCTTCCCCTCGGGTGGCTACACCTTC
TRBJ2-1 | once | 14 | TRBV7-9 | TRBD1 | CASSQRTGGKEQFF | TGTGCCAGCAGCCAAAGGACAGGGGGCAAAGAGCAGTTCTTC
TRBJ2-7 | - | 11 | TRBV6-5 | - | CAAGVLYEQYF | TGTGCCGCAGGGGTCCTATACGAGCAGTACTTC
TRBJ1-6 | - | 16 | TRBV11-2 | - | CASRSTESSYNSPLHF | TGTGCCAGCAGGTCTACAGAGAGCTCCTATAATTCACCCCTCCACTTT
TRBJ1-4 | - | 16 | TRBV27 | - | CASSLRQPATNEKLFF | TGTGCCAGCAGTCTCCGACAGCCTGCAACTAATGAAAAACTGTTTTTT
TRBJ2-1 | - | 17 | TRBV27 | TRBD2 | CASSGLAGELSYNEQFF | TGTGCCAGCTCGGGACTAGCGGGAGAATTATCCTACAATGAGCAGTTCTTC